This T cell receptor beta chain was sequenced in a study of cytotoxic CD8 clonotypes in ibrutinib-treated CLL. Overall study: The patients, about a dozen relapsed/refractory and fewer than 16 treatment-naive, included approximately 18 who were IGHV unmutated.

The planned depth of sequencing spanned 1 in 200,000 to 1 in 1 million T cells. The table came from immunoSEQ multiplex PCR; TCRdb's copy has only in-frame clones and leaves some out. The sample records some 17,000 clones, 81% being singletons. The origin of this receptor is a human donor with chronic lymphocytic leukemia. Sequenced here: PBMCs, sampled before ibrutinib treatment.

This chain's CDR3 is CASSQTGLAGGNFEQFF. In DNA form, the CDR3 reads TGTGCCAGCAGCCAGACGGGACTAGCGGGAGGCAATTTTGAGCAGTTCTTC. The V and J genes are TRBV4-2 and TRBJ2-1; 15 bases are a match to TRBD2. CDR1 is LGHNA, CDR2 YNFKEQ, per germline. Trimming at V came to 3 bases and at J to 9 bases, leaving 9 bases not matched to a gene. The CDR3 contains 17 residues.